This T cell receptor (beta chain) was observed in a study of blood T cells in healthy people across ages. This clonotype was observed a few times. The antigen remains unidentified. Overall study results and limits: Unknown donor CMV status possibly confounded expanded clonotype changes. It was the long-lived donors that had more naive CD4+ cells and higher diversity than aged donors.

Trimming took off 2 bases at V and 3 bases at J, with 12 bases between the two ends. In germline, CDR1 is SGHKS, CDR2 YYEKEE (reference sequence). The CDR3 is 15 residues long. Russia was home to the donors, healthy Caucasian individuals aged 6 to 90. Sample-barcoded 5' priming and a J-beta primer mix drove a second PCR of about 6 to 12 cycles. No fewer than 3 million CDR3-containing paired-end reads came from each sample. Each CDR3 protein is one row after TCRdb ran MiXCR on the 5' RACE reads. This table has fewer than 2 million distinct CDR3 sequences, roughly two fifths appearing once. The receptor's source is a human donor in good health. Specimen: blood. The chain joins TRBV5-5 to TRBJ2-1, with D perhaps being TRBD1 or TRBD2 (5 bases each). The CDR3: CASSFRDGDYNEQFF. In DNA, the CDR3 is TGTGCCAGCAGCTTCCGGGACGGAGACTACAATGAGCAGTTCTTC. The whole variable domain, filled in from reference TRBV5-5 and TRBJ2-1, reads DAGVTQSPTHLIKTRGQQVTLRCSPISGHKSVSWYQQVLGQGPQFIFQYYEKEERGRGNFPDRFSARQFPNYSSELNVNALLLGDSALYLCASSFRDGDYNEQFFGPGTRLTVL.